This TCR beta chain was profiled in a study of shared clonotypes between healthy human individuals. Germline V lookup: CDR1 MGHRA, CDR2 YSYEKL. Trimming left V 0 bases short and J 0 bases short, with 8 bases between. This CDR3 has 15 residues. Naive CD8 isolation took CD45RO-negative cells positively selected for CCR7 and excluded terminally differentiated effector memory CD45RA+ cells. Repertoires were generated with immunoSEQ multiplex PCR, while TCRdb's copy carries only in-frame clones and drops some. This sample has hundreds of thousands of clones, with roughly 95% found just once. The gene calls are TRBV4-1 and TRBJ1-1; D remains ambiguous. The receptor's source is a woman between 25 and 40 years old in good health. Sequencing was performed on naive CD8+ T cells sorted from blood. The CDR3 nucleotides read TGCGCCAGCAGCCAAGATGTCAGTTTGAACACTGAAGCTTTCTTT. It is translated as CASSQDVSLNTEAFF.